This T cell receptor beta chain was documented in a study of blood T cell repertoires in COVID-19. Whole-study context: Recovered Cohort 3 donors showed two negative PCRs, clearance, or symptom resolution. Acute and convalescent COVID-19 specimens originated in the United States, Italy and Spain.

Repertoires were generated with immunoSEQ multiplex PCR, while TCRdb's copy carries only in-frame clones and drops some. This table has 400,000 or so clones, 80% to 90% appearing once. The participants were between roughly 18 and 100 years old and came from 20 to 30 US areas. The length of the CDR3 is 13 residues. The germline V gene encodes CDR1 SGHAT and CDR2 FQNNGV. V was clipped by 3 bases and J by 7 bases, with 12 bases between them. The receptor comes from a man aged 35-49 years in a cohort exposed to, infected with or recovered from COVID-19 (not recorded which). Sequencing was carried out using PBMCs or T cells enriched from blood (not recorded which). The rearrangement uses TRBV11-2 and TRBJ1-1; D uncertain. In DNA, the CDR3 is TGTGCCAGCAGCTTGAGTCGCCCCCGTGAAGCTTTCTTT. Protein sequence: CASSLSRPREAFF.